This T cell receptor beta chain was documented in a study of blood T cell repertoires in COVID-19. Study as a whole: Spain, Italy and the United States supplied samples that represented acute and convalescent COVID-19. Sources were T cells, B-cell-depleted T cells, or PBMCs; the material itself was cDNA or gDNA.

Source study methods: How many nucleated cells were present was estimated from reference gene primer amplification. The repertoire was sequenced with immunoSEQ multiplex PCR; TCRdb's copy has only in-frame clones and lacks some. D and trimming come from the DNA, and the V and J calls and clone size come from that table. The sample holds about 130,000 clones, over 80% seen once. Sequenced material: peripheral blood. The sequence was obtained from a man aged 55-75 years with acute or convalescent COVID-19.

For the CDR3, the DNA is TGTGCCAGCAGCGGGAGGGGTCACGGGGAGCTGTTTTTT. This encodes CASSGRGHGELFF. This chain uses TRBV14 with TRBJ2-2, with 7 bases that match TRBD2. This CDR3 spans 13 amino acids. J was trimmed by 7 bases and V by 5 bases; bases with no gene match: 4. Germline-derived CDR1 and CDR2 are SGHDN and FVKESK. Full variable domain (rest looked up from reference TRBV14 and TRBJ2-2): EAGVTQFPSHSVIEKGQTVTLRCDPISGHDNLYWYRRVMGKEIKFLLHFVKESKQDESGMPNNRFLAERTGGTYSTLKVQPAELEDSGVYFCASSGRGHGELFFGEGSRLTVL.